This T cell receptor (beta chain) was recorded in a study of T cells in Graves' hyperthyroidism and ophthalmopathy. Isolation of PBMCs was performed on around 10 ml fresh peripheral blood. Template material for amplifying TCR beta CDR3 regions consisted of RNA transcripts. Using the HTBI primer set, a first-round RT-PCR was run on the TCR CDR3. From the multiplex PCR reads, TCRdb called clonotypes with MiXCR, one entry per CDR3 protein. Of 600,000 to 650,000 distinct CDR3 sequences in the sample, roughly 17% are singletons; the top ten hold less than 4.5%. CDR3 length: 14 amino acids. Germline CDR1 reads KGHSH; CDR2 reads LQKENI. After removal of 3 bases from V and 6 bases from J, the junction contained 6 bases not matched to a gene.

Sequencing was carried out using blood. The chain carries TRBV18 and TRBJ1-2; 8 positions agree with TRBD1. This clonotype originated in a woman aged 30 to 39 with Graves' hyperthyroidism. The CDR3 DNA reads as TGTGCCAGCTCACCCTTACAGGGGGAGGATGGCTACACCTTC. It translates to CASSPLQGEDGYTF.